These 6 T cell receptor beta chains were all obtained from the same sample, sequenced in a study of blood T cell repertoires in COVID-19. Measured with immunoSEQ multiplex PCR; TCRdb has only the in-frame clones, and not every one. Here the sample spans 150,000 to 200,000 clones, approximately 79% being singletons. Specimen: PBMCs or T cells enriched from blood (not recorded which). These receptors came from a woman aged 70-85 years in a cohort exposed to, infected with or recovered from COVID-19 (not recorded which).

This chain links TRBV10-3 with TRBJ1-6; 8 bases map to TRBD1. V dropped 6 bases and J dropped 8; count of bases not matched to a gene: 6. Germline assignment: CDR1 ENHRY and CDR2 SYGVKD. The CDR3 extends over 14 amino acids. DNA for the CDR3: TGTGCCATCAGAAAGGACAGGGCTCATTCACCCCTCCACTTT. Translating gives CAIRKDRAHSPLHF.

The CDR3, as DNA: TGTGCCAGCAGGGAAAAGGGGATTTGGTTACCCTACGAGCAGTACTTC. Amino acid sequence: CASREKGIWLPYEQYF. The chain has TRBV2 and TRBJ2-7; tentatively, D is TRBD1 (5 bases). Trimming shortened V by 6 bases and J by 2 bases, and 20 bases separated the two germline ends. The CDR3 has 16 residues. Germline CDR1 SNHLY, CDR2 FYNNEI.

Here the CDR3 DNA reads TGTGCCAGCAGTATGGACAGGCGGTCCGAGCAGTACTTC. Protein: CASSMDRRSEQYF. The V gene is TRBV11-3, the J gene TRBJ2-7; TRBD1 matches at 7 bases. The CDR3 has 13 residues. The germline V gene encodes CDR1 SGHNT and CDR2 YENEEA. Trimming took 6 bases from V and 6 from J; bases not matched to a gene: 8.

The rearrangement links TRBV3-1 (or the pseudogene TRBV3-2) to TRBJ1-1; D gene uncertain. The CDR3 consists of 13 residues. V shed 4 bases and J shed 1 base, with 7 bases lying between them. In germline, CDR1 is LGHDT, CDR2 YNNKEL (reference sequence). The CDR3 sequence: CASSLRENTEAFF. CDR3 DNA sequence: TGTGCCAGCAGCCTCCGGGAGAACACTGAAGCTTTCTTT.

A remark on this clone: Other DNA sequences in this sample translate to the same CDR3. The chain has TRBV6-5 and TRBJ1-1, with D possibly TRBD1 on 5 matching bases. The CDR3 contains 14 residues. Germline lookup yields CDR1 MNHEY and CDR2 SVGAGI. Deletions cut 6 bases from V and 3 bases from J, with 14 bases between. The CDR3 protein is CASSLTGAYTEAFF. The DNA of the CDR3 is TGTGCCAGCAGCCTTACAGGTGCTTACACTGAAGCTTTCTTT.

Only a few counts were recorded for this clone. The chain recombines TRBV28 with TRBJ1-3; no clear D. CDR1 and CDR2 (germline): MDHEN, SYDVKM. Between the trimmed V and J ends, which lost 3 bases and 5 bases, there was a span of 8 bases. This CDR3 is built from 13 residues. CDR3 residues: CASSFIERNTIYF. In nucleotides, the CDR3 is TGTGCCAGCAGTTTTATAGAGAGAAACACCATATATTTT.